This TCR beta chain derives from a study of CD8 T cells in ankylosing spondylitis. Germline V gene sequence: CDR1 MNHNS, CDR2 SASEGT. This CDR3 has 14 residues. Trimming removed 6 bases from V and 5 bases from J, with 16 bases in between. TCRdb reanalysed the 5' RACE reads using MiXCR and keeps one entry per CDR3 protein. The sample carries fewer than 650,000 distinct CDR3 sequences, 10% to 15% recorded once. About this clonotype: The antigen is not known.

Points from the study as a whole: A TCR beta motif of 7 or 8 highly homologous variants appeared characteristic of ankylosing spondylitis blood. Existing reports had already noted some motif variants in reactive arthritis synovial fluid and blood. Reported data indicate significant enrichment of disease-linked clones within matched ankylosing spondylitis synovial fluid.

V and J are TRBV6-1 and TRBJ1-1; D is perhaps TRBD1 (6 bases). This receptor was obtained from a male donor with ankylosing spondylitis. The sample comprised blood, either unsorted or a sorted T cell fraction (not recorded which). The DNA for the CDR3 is TGTGCCAGCAGCTCGGAGGGGGGATGGACTGAAGCTTTCTTT. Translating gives CASSSEGGWTEAFF.